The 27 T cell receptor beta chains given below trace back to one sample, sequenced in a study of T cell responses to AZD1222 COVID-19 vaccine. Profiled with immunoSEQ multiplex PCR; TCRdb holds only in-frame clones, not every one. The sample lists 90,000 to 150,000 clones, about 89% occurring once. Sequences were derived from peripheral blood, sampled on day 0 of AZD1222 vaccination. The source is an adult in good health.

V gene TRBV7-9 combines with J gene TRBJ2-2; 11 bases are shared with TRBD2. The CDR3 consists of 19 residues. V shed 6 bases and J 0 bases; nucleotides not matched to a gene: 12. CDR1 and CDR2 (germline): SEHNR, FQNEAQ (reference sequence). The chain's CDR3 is CASSPPPGLAESNTGELFF. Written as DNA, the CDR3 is TGTGCCAGCAGTCCTCCTCCGGGACTAGCGGAATCGAACACCGGGGAGCTGTTTTTT.

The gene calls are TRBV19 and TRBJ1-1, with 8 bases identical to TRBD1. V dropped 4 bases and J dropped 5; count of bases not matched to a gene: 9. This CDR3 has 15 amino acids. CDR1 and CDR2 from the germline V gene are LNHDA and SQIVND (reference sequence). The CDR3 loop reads CASSRQGARGTEAFF. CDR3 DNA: TGTGCCAGTAGTAGGCAGGGGGCGAGGGGAACTGAAGCTTTCTTT.

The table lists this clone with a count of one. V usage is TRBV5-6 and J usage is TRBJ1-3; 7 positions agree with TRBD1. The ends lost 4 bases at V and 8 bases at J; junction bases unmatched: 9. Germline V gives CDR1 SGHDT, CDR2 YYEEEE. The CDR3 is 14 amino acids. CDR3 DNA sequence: TGTGCCAGCAGCCCTGACGGACAGGTGGACACCATATATTTT. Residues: CASSPDGQVDTIYF.

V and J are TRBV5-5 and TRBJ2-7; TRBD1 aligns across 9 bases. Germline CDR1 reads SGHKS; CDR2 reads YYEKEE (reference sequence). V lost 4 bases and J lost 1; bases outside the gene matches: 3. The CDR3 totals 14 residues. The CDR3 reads CASSPGTGSYEQYF. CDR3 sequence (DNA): TGTGCCAGCAGCCCTGGGACAGGGTCCTACGAGCAGTACTTC.

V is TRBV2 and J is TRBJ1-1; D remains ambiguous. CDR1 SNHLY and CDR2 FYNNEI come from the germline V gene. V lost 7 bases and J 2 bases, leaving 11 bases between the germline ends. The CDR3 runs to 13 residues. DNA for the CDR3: TGTGCCAGCATCTGGACGGCTAACACTGAAGCTTTCTTT. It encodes CASIWTANTEAFF.

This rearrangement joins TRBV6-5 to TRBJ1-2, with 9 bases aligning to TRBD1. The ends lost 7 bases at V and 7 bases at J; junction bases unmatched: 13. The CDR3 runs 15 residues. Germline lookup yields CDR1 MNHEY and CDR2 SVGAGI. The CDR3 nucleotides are TGTGCCAGCATTACAGTTAGGGACAGGGTCCGTGGCTACACCTTC. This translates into CASITVRDRVRGYTF.

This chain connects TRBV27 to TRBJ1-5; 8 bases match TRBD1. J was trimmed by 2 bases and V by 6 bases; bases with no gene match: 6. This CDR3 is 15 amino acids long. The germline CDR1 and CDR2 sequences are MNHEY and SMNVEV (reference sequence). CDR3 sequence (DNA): TGTGCCAGCAGCTGGACAGGGCTCGGCAATCAGCCCCAGCATTTT. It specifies CASSWTGLGNQPQHF.

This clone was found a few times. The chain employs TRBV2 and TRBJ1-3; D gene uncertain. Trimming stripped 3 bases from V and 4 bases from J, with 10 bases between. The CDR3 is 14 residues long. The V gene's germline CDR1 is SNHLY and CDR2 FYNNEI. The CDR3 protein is CASSERVRGNTIYF. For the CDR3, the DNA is TGTGCCAGCAGTGAGAGGGTGAGAGGAAACACCATATATTTT. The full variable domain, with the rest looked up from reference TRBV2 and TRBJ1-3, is EPEVTQTPSHQVTQMGQEVILRCVPISNHLYFYWYRQILGQKVEFLVSFYNNEISEKSEIFDDQFSVERPDGSNFTLKIRSTKLEDSAMYFCASSERVRGNTIYFGEGSWLTVV.

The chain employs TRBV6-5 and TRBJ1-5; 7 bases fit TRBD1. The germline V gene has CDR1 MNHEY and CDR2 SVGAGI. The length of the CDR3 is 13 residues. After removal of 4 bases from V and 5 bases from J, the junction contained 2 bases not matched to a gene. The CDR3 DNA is TGTGCCAGCAGTTGGGGACAGCATCAGCCCCAGCATTTT. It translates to CASSWGQHQPQHF.

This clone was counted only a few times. CDR3: CASSVLTTPEQFF. In nucleotides, the CDR3 is TGTGCCAGCAGTGTATTGACAACGCCTGAGCAGTTCTTC. This chain links TRBV2 with TRBJ2-1, with unresolved D. The CDR3 consists of 13 residues. V lost 4 bases to trimming and J lost 9 bases, with 13 bases between them. Germline CDR1 is SNHLY and CDR2 is FYNNEI.

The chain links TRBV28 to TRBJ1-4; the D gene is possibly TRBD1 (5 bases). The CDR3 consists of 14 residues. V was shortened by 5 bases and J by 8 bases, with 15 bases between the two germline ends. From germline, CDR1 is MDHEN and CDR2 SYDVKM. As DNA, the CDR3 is TGTGCCAGCAGTATCGGGGGGGTGAGCGAAAAACTGTTTTTT. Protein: CASSIGGVSEKLFF.

CDR3 residues: CASSLVGTDQPQHF. CDR3 sequence (DNA): TGTGCCAGCAGCTTAGTAGGGACGGACCAGCCCCAGCATTTT. The V call is TRBV7-2, the J call TRBJ1-5; possible D gene TRBD1, 5 bases. Trimming stripped 1 base from V and 7 bases from J, with 11 bases between. CDR3 length: 14 residues. Per germline, CDR1 SGHTA and CDR2 FQGNSA. Full variable domain (missing parts from reference TRBV7-2 and TRBJ1-5): GAGVSQSPSNKVTEKGKDVELRCDPISGHTALYWYRQSLGQGLEFLIYFQGNSAPDKSGLPSDRFSAERTGGSVSTLTIQRTQQEDSAVYLCASSLVGTDQPQHFGDGTRLSIL.

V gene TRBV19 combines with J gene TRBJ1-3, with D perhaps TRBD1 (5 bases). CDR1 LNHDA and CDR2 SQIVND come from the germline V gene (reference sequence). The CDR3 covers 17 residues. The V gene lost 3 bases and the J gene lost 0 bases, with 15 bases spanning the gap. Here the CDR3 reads CASSMPLWGISGNTIYF. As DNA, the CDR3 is TGTGCCAGTAGTATGCCGTTGTGGGGCATCTCTGGAAACACCATATATTTT.

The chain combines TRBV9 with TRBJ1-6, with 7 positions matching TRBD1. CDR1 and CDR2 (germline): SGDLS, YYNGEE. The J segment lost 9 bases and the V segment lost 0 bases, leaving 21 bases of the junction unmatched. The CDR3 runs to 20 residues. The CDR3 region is CASSVGWRGQIRYRCSPLHF. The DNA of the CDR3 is TGTGCCAGCAGCGTAGGGTGGAGGGGACAGATAAGGTATAGGTGTTCACCCCTCCACTTT. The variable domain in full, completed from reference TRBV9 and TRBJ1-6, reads DSGVTQTPKHLITATGQRVTLRCSPRSGDLSVYWYQQSLDQGLQFLIQYYNGEERAKGNILERFSAQQFPDLHSELNLSSLELGDSALYFCASSVGWRGQIRYRCSPLHFGNGTRLTVT.

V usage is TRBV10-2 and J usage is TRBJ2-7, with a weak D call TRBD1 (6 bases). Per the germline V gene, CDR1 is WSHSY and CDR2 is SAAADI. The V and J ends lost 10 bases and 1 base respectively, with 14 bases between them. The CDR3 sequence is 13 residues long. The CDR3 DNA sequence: TGCGCCACGTTCGGGACACAATCCTACGAGCAGTACTTC. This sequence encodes CATFGTQSYEQYF.

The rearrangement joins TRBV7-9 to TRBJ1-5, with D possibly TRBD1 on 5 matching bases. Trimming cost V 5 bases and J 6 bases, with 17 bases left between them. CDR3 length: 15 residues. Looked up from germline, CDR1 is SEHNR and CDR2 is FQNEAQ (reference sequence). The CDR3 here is CASSPGGVGSQPQHF. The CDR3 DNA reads TGTGCCAGCAGCCCCGGAGGGGTTGGGAGTCAGCCCCAGCATTTT.

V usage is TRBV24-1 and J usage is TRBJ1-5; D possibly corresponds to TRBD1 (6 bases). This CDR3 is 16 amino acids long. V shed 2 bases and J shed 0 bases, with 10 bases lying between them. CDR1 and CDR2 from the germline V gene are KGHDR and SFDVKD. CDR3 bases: TGTGCCACCAGTGATTCACAGGGATATAGCAATCAGCCCCAGCATTTT. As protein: CATSDSQGYSNQPQHF.

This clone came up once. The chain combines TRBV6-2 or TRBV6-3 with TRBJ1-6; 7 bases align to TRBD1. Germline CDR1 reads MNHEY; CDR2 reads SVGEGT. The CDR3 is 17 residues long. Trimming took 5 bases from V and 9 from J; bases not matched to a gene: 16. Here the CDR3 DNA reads TGTGCCAGCAGTCCCCAGGGGGGTAGGGCTGGAGTTTCACCCCTCCACTTT. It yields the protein CASSPQGGRAGVSPLHF.

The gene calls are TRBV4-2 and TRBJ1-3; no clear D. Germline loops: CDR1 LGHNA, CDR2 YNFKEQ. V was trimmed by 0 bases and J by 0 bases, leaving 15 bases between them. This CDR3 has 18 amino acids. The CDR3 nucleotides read TGTGCCAGCAGCCAAGATCCCCTGACTCCACTCTCTGGAAACACCATATATTTT. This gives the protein CASSQDPLTPLSGNTIYF.

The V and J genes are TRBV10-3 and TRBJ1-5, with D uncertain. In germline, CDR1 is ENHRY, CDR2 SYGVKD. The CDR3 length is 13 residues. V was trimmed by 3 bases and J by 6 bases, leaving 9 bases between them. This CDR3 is CAISDPLGQPQHF. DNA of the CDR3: TGTGCCATCAGTGATCCTTTAGGTCAGCCCCAGCATTTT.

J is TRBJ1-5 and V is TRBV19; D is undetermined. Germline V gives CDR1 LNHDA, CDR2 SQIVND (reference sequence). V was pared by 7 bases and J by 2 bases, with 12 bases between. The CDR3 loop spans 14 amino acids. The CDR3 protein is CASNVPRRNQPQHF. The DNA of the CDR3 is TGTGCCAGTAACGTCCCCAGACGCAATCAGCCCCAGCATTTT.

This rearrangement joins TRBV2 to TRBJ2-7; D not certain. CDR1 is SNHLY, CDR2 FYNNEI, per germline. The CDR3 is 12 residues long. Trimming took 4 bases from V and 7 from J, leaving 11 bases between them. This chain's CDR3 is CASSAEFGEQYF. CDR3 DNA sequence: TGTGCCAGCAGTGCGGAGTTCGGGGAGCAGTACTTC. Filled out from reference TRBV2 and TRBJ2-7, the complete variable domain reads EPEVTQTPSHQVTQMGQEVILRCVPISNHLYFYWYRQILGQKVEFLVSFYNNEISEKSEIFDDQFSVERPDGSNFTLKIRSTKLEDSAMYFCASSAEFGEQYFGPGTRLTVT.

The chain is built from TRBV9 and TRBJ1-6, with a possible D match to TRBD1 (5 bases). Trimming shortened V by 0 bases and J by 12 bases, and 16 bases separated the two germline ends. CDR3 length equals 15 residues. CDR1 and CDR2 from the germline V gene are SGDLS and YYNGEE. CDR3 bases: TGTGCCAGCAGCGTAGCGAAAGGGGTTAGTGGACCCCTCCACTTT. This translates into CASSVAKGVSGPLHF.

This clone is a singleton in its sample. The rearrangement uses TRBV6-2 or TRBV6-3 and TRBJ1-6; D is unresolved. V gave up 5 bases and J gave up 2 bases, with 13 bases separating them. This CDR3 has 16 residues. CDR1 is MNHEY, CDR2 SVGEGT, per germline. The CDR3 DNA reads TGTGCCAGCAGTCCAGGACCGCTGGCCTATAATTCACCCCTCCACTTT. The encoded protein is CASSPGPLAYNSPLHF.

The CDR3 protein is CASSQWGRDTEAFF. CDR3 nucleotide sequence: TGTGCCAGCAGCCAGTGGGGAAGGGACACTGAAGCTTTCTTT. The V call is TRBV14, the J call TRBJ1-1; D not resolved. CDR1 is SGHDN, CDR2 FVKESK, per germline. This CDR3 contains 14 residues. The V and J ends lost 3 bases and 3 bases respectively, with 11 bases between them.

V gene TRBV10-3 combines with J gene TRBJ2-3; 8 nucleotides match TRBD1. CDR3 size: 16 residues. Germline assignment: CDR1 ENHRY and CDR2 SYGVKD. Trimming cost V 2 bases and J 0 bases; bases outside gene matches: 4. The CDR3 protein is CAISEGGQGSTDTQYF. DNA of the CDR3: TGTGCCATCAGTGAGGGAGGACAGGGAAGCACAGATACGCAGTATTTT.

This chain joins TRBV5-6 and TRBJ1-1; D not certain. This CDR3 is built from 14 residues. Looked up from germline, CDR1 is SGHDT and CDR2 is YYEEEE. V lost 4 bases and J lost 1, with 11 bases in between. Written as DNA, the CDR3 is TGTGCCAGCAGCGCCCCCGAAAAGAACACTGAAGCTTTCTTT. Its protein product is CASSAPEKNTEAFF.